This T cell receptor (beta chain) emerged from a study of long-term antiretroviral therapy in people with HIV (dated by TCRdb to between 2021 and 2024). About the investigation overall: The earliest samples were collected approximately a decade before the 2015 WHO recommendation for immediate ART, a period when ART was typically delayed until CD4 counts fell. A total of 192 cryopreserved PBMC samples came from 30 or so adults with confirmed HIV infection and were collected serially over a mean of roughly six years (range 1-12). About 35% of the 30 participants with HIV were female. No cross-contamination during QIAcube processing was seen in test extractions of a monoclonal T-cell line run alongside around 34 polyclonal samples. Whether ART initiation and durable HIV suppression were associated with changes in peripheral blood TRB repertoire composition and diversity was tested in a retrospective serial study.

The immunoSEQ hsTCRB v3.0 assay was used at survey level resolution to sequence the TRB variable region. TRB sequencing targeted a depth of about 40,000-50,000 T-cell genomes per sample. Pooled TRB libraries were sequenced on an Illumina MiSeq with a v3 150-cycle kit. Processing in the source paper ran as follows. Repertoire analysis ran in R within a reproducible Nextflow workflow covering QC, data transformation and analysis. LymphoSeq2, an R package for exploring AIRR-Seq data, was used to implement custom analyses. A handful of samples that produced fewer than 5000 total TRB sequences were removed, so approximately 170 HIV repertoires were analyzed. Among the approximately 190 retained HIV repertoires, approximately 59 were collected before ART initiation and approximately 130 after ART initiation. Each repertoire was downsampled to 5000 TRB nucleotide sequences, and summary statistics were averaged across 100 downsampling iterations. The analysis kept only TRB sequences whose CDR3 regions were at least seven amino acids long. Two measures captured diversity: a Shannon entropy-derived clonality score and the Gini coefficient. Repertoire networks linked the top 5000 CDR3 amino acid sequences whenever two sequences differed by an edit distance of one. GLIPH2 predicted antigen specificity groups and MHC restriction for TRB CDR3 amino acid sequences. To flag known CMV, EBV, HIV or tissue antigen associations, CDR3 amino acid sequences were matched against VDJdb and McPAS-TCR. Pre-ART, post-ART and control groups were compared with Wilcoxon signed-rank tests and Holm-Bonferroni correction. TCRdb's version of the immuneACCESS table is confined to in-frame rearrangements and falls short of the full clone set. An unresolved V gene accounts for under half of the shortfall where checked; the remainder is of unknown origin. V and J calls and clone size come straight from that table; D and trimming were deduced from the DNA. The sample yields around 15,000 clones; 88% were counted once. More than 10% of the sample comes from the top ten.

To be included, a participant needed at least one PBMC sample from before ART initiation plus at least two post-ART samples. Treatment was received in the United States of America by all participants with HIV. Before DNA extraction, cryopreserved samples of about 0.9-11 million PBMC were thawed and washed. At the time of the earliest PBMC sample, participants with HIV were aged between about 20 and 54 years. Each participant contributed PBMC samples from 1-4 timepoints before ART initiation and 2-8 timepoints after ART initiation, with a median of 7 samples. For every participant, serial HIV viral load, CD4+ T-cell count, ART history and demographic data were obtained. Genomic DNA was extracted from unsorted PBMC with a Qiagen kit on a QIAcube, with processing performed in batches of 12 samples. As to this clone: Its antigen is currently not known. No much larger clonotype is one base removed from it; base qualities were not supplied.

General findings and caveats noted by the study authors: Because PBMC availability was limited, only the TCR beta chain was sequenced, with no alpha chain pairing. Unsorted PBMC were profiled instead of sorted CD4+ and CD8+ T cells because pre-ART samples had limited cell numbers. No data were available on ART adherence, viral resistance or therapy changes, limiting inferences about post-ART repertoire changes. Expanded TRB clones identified before ART initiation dominated the repertoire at all time points, although this dominance fluctuated and declined in many PLHIV after ART. Starting ART was linked to a significant rise in TRB diversity, yet even with long-term ART the diversity remained significantly lower than in transplant donor controls. The samples span the years 2004 to 2017, and the ART regimens used may be less effective than current regimens. HIV repertoires had narrower CDR3 length ranges than controls, and the network structure suggested an antigen-experienced repertoire that shifted only slightly toward naive after ART.

The TCR comes from a man between 50 and 59 years old with HIV. The sequenced sample was unsorted PBMCs, obtained 6.9 years after starting antiretroviral therapy.

The CDR3 reads CASSETGWGTDTQYF. The nucleotides are TGTGCCAGCAGTGAGACTGGGTGGGGCACAGATACGCAGTATTTT. The chain is encoded by TRBV6-1 joined to TRBJ2-3, with the D gene not confidently named. Sequences MNHNS (CDR1) and SASEGT (CDR2) are obtained from the germline V gene. Reading from cysteine to phenylalanine, the CDR3 counts 15 amino acids. The kept DNA is CDR3 alone, 45 bases in frame from the first base. V drops 3 bases and J drops 1 base, leaving 11 bases in between.